A single sample gave rise to the 29 T cell receptor beta chains below, sequenced in a study of blood T cells in healthy people across ages. A second PCR, run for roughly 7 to 12 cycles, used a sample-barcoded 5' primer plus a J-beta primer mix. Each CDR3 protein gets one entry after TCRdb re-called the 5' RACE reads with MiXCR. The data contain fewer than 600,000 distinct CDR3 sequences, about 26% of them singletons. This same sample was also part of a study on T cells of mothers and their children.

Sequencing was carried out using blood. The receptors here all came from a boy aged 2 to 10 in good health.

CDR3 coding DNA: TGCAGTGCTAGAGAAACAGACTATGGCTACACCTTC. Translated, it gives CSARETDYGYTF. The chain recombines TRBV20-1 with TRBJ1-2; D uncertain. The CDR3 runs to 12 residues. CDR1 is DFQATT and CDR2 is SNEGSKA in the germline V gene (reference sequence). The V end was cut by 0 bases, the J end by 3 bases, with 5 bases between.

The sample holds a few counts of this clonotype. The chain recombines TRBV29-1 with TRBJ2-7; 9 bases match TRBD2. The CDR3 has 15 amino acids. CDR1 is SQVTM, CDR2 ANQGSEA, per germline. V shed 0 bases, J shed 3 bases, and the junction held 6 bases outside the gene matches. The CDR3 region has the DNA TGCAGCGTTGAAGATAAGCGGGAGGCTCACTACGAGCAGTACTTC. This sequence encodes CSVEDKREAHYEQYF.

A few counts support this clonotype. In nucleotides, the CDR3 is TGCAGCGTCCGGACAGAGAACACCGGGGAGCTGTTTTTT. Translation gives CSVRTENTGELFF. The chain couples TRBV29-1 to TRBJ2-2, with D maybe TRBD1 (6 bases). The CDR3 covers 13 residues. CDR1 SQVTM and CDR2 ANQGSEA come from the germline V gene. The V and J ends lost 6 bases and 1 base respectively, with 9 bases between them.

V and J are TRBV5-1 and TRBJ2-4; maybe TRBD2 (7 bases). Between the trimmed V and J ends, which lost 4 bases and 10 bases, there was a span of 21 bases. The CDR3 has 15 residues. Germline CDR1 is SGHRS and CDR2 is YFSETQ. In nucleotides, the CDR3 is TGCGCCAGCAGCGGATCGGGGGGCAGGGGATCAATTCAGTACTTC. The encoded protein is CASSGSGGRGSIQYF.

The sample holds a few counts of this clonotype. This rearrangement joins TRBV6-5 to TRBJ1-5, with TRBD1 as a possible D gene (5 bases). Per germline, CDR1 MNHEY and CDR2 SVGAGI. V gave up 4 bases and J gave up 5 bases, with 12 bases separating them. The CDR3 extends over 14 amino acids. The CDR3 region is CASSCRESDQPQHF. The CDR3 DNA follows: TGTGCCAGCAGTTGCAGGGAGTCTGATCAGCCCCAGCATTTT.

This clonotype was detected only a few times. This rearrangement joins TRBV27 to TRBJ2-7; the match to TRBD2 covers 9 bases. Germline V gene lookup returns CDR1 MNHEY and CDR2 SMNVEV (reference sequence). V trimming: 6 bases; J trimming: 4 bases; junction bases outside the gene matches: 10. CDR3 length equals 15 residues. DNA for the CDR3: TGTGCCAGCAGCCAGGCGGGAGGGGGCCTATACGAGCAGTACTTC. It yields the protein CASSQAGGGLYEQYF.

The sample holds many counts of this clonotype. The chain uses TRBV7-6 and TRBJ1-4; perhaps TRBD1 as D (5 bases). The CDR3 totals 14 residues. CDR1 is SGHVS and CDR2 is FNYEAQ in the germline V gene. Trimming took 4 bases from V and 4 from J, leaving 10 bases between them. Written as DNA, the CDR3 is TGTGCCAGCAGCTCGACAGCTCTTAATGAAAAACTGTTTTTT. Translated: CASSSTALNEKLFF.

V is TRBV20-1 and J is TRBJ1-2; D ambiguous. CDR1 and CDR2 (germline): DFQATT, SNEGSKA (reference sequence). The ends were cut back, 3 bases at V and 9 bases at J, with 8 bases in the middle. The CDR3 contains 10 residues. DNA for the CDR3: TGCAGTGCTAGTAAACTGAGCTACACCTTC. This encodes CSASKLSYTF.

CDR3 in DNA: TGTGCCAGCAGTGGCCCCGGGTCTAACTATGGCTACACCTTC. It is translated as CASSGPGSNYGYTF. The chain combines TRBV12-3 or TRBV12-4 with TRBJ1-2; D is unclear. This CDR3 has 14 amino acids. V lost 5 bases and J 0 bases, leaving 10 bases between the germline ends.

The chain joins TRBV2 to TRBJ2-4; no clear D. There are 16 residues in the CDR3. Germline V gene lookup returns CDR1 SNHLY and CDR2 FYNNEI. Trimming took 2 bases from V and 0 from J, leaving 11 bases between them. The CDR3, as DNA: TGTGCCAGCAGTGAACGGGCAGGTTTAGCCAAAAACATTCAGTACTTC. It translates to CASSERAGLAKNIQYF.

This clonotype was counted a few times. The chain recombines TRBV29-1 with TRBJ2-5; D is undetermined. V lost 6 bases, J lost 2 bases, and 4 bases lay in between. This CDR3 spans 10 amino acids. Germline-derived CDR1 and CDR2 are SQVTM and ANQGSEA. The DNA of the CDR3 is TGCAGCGTCCCGCAAGAGACCCAGTACTTC. Protein sequence: CSVPQETQYF.

This clonotype has more than one count but fewer than ten. V gene TRBV20-1 combines with J gene TRBJ2-5; 10 bases are shared with TRBD2. Germline CDR1 is DFQATT and CDR2 is SNEGSKA (reference sequence). Trimming cost V 7 bases and J 4 bases; bases outside gene matches: 9. This CDR3 region has 14 residues. The CDR3 reads CSGRIAGGGETQYF. In nucleotides, the CDR3 is TGCAGTGGAAGGATAGCGGGAGGAGGAGAGACCCAGTACTTC.

The count of this clonotype is one. The junction and the germline gene differ at one end; a read error may be behind it. The chain has TRBV11-2 and TRBJ2-5; 9 nucleotides align to TRBD2. The end of the DNA is better explained by TRBJ2-1, so the J call may be wrong. Germline V lookup: CDR1 SGHAT, CDR2 FQNNGV. The CDR3 has 15 residues. CDR3 protein: CTSRPRLAAYNEQFF. DNA of the CDR3: TGTACCAGCAGACCGAGACTAGCGGCCTACAATGAGCAGTTCTTC.

This clonotype was found a few times. The chain links TRBV29-1 to TRBJ2-5, with D uncertain. The assigned J gene may be wrong: the sequence end matches TRBJ2-7 better. Per the germline V gene, CDR1 is SQVTM and CDR2 is ANQGSEA. This CDR3 spans 16 amino acids. This chain's CDR3 is CSVEDYGPGGAYEQYF. The DNA of the CDR3 is TGCAGCGTTGAAGATTATGGGCCAGGCGGCGCCTACGAGCAGTACTTC.

This clonotype turned up a few times. The chain combines TRBV6-1 with TRBJ2-3, with D perhaps matching TRBD1 (6 bases). This CDR3 spans 13 amino acids. V gave up 7 bases and J gave up 0 bases, with 8 bases separating them. CDR1 is MNHNS and CDR2 is SASEGT in the germline V gene. The chain's CDR3 is CASTGDSTDTQYF. The CDR3 DNA follows: TGTGCCAGCACAGGGGACAGCACAGATACGCAGTATTTT.

This rearrangement joins TRBV12-3 or TRBV12-4 to TRBJ2-1, with 9 bases matching TRBD2. This CDR3 region has 14 residues. With V trimmed by 8 bases and J by 9 bases, 11 bases remained unmatched. The CDR3 protein is CASLKGGGAAEQFF. CDR3 DNA sequence: TGTGCCAGCCTTAAGGGCGGGGGGGCCGCTGAGCAGTTCTTC.

This chain links TRBV7-2 with TRBJ1-3; D remains ambiguous. CDR1 and CDR2 from the germline V gene are SGHTA and FQGNSA. Trimming took 8 bases from V and 0 from J, leaving 8 bases between them. The CDR3 contains 13 residues. Written as DNA, the CDR3 is TGTGCCAGCCGGGATGCCTCTGGAAACACCATATATTTT. This encodes CASRDASGNTIYF.

The rearrangement uses TRBV27 and TRBJ1-5, with unresolved D. V lost 0 bases and J 7 bases, leaving 13 bases between the germline ends. CDR1 is MNHEY, CDR2 SMNVEV, per germline (reference sequence). CDR3 size: 15 residues. This chain's CDR3 is CASSLSPGLGQPQHF. The CDR3 DNA reads as TGTGCCAGCAGTTTATCCCCGGGGTTAGGACAGCCCCAGCATTTT.

This clonotype appeared many times. The chain employs TRBV28 and TRBJ1-2, with 9 bases identical to TRBD1. From germline, CDR1 is MDHEN and CDR2 SYDVKM. J lost 3 bases, V lost 9 bases, and 8 bases had no gene match. This CDR3 has 14 amino acids. CDR3 DNA: TGTGCCAGTTCCTGGGACAGGGTAGACTATGGCTACACCTTC. This codes for CASSWDRVDYGYTF.

This clonotype was seen a handful of times. The chain carries TRBV9 and TRBJ1-5, with D hard to call. Germline values: CDR1 SGDLS, CDR2 YYNGEE. The CDR3 length is 15 residues. Trimming removed 0 bases from V and 0 bases from J, with 7 bases in between. CDR3 sequence reads: CASSVEAASNQPQHF. The CDR3 region has the DNA TGTGCCAGCAGCGTAGAGGCAGCTAGCAATCAGCCCCAGCATTTT.

In this sample, this clonotype turned up a few times. The gene calls are TRBV9 and TRBJ1-2; 12 bases map to TRBD1. Germline V gene sequence: CDR1 SGDLS, CDR2 YYNGEE. V was pared by 2 bases and J by 3 bases, with 8 bases of the junction left unmatched. The CDR3 has 17 residues. The CDR3 coding sequence is TGTGCCAGCAGCGTCAGTCCGGGGACAGGGGGCGACTATGGCTACACCTTC. Translation gives CASSVSPGTGGDYGYTF.

The V gene is TRBV20-1, the J gene TRBJ2-7; tentative D call: TRBD2 (6 bases). The CDR3 length is 14 residues. Trimming pared 3 bases from V and 1 base from J, leaving 13 bases between. Germline CDR1 is DFQATT and CDR2 is SNEGSKA (reference sequence). The CDR3 bases are TGCAGTGCTAGGTCAGCGGGCCTTTCCTACGAGCAGTACTTC. This translates into CSARSAGLSYEQYF.

This clonotype was seen a few times. This chain uses TRBV14 with TRBJ2-5; the D gene is possibly TRBD2 (5 bases). The CDR3 sequence is 11 residues long. Trimming took off 4 bases at V and 6 bases at J, with 6 bases between the two ends. Germline V CDR1 and CDR2: SGHDN, FVKESK. Here the CDR3 reads CASSRGQTQYF. The CDR3 DNA sequence: TGTGCCAGCAGCCGAGGGCAGACCCAGTACTTC.

The table lists this clonotype with a few counts. V usage is TRBV10-2 and J usage is TRBJ2-5, with D perhaps TRBD1 (5 bases). With 2 bases removed from V and 5 bases from J, the gap between germline ends came to 6 bases. This CDR3 comprises 12 residues. The germline gives CDR1 WSHSY, CDR2 SAAADI. In DNA, the CDR3 is TGCGCCAGCAGTGAGCCAGGGGAGACCCAGTACTTC. Translating gives CASSEPGETQYF.

The gene calls are TRBV19 and TRBJ1-1, with a tentative D call TRBD1 (6 bases). Deletions cut 7 bases from V and 8 bases from J, with 17 bases between. The CDR3 consists of 13 residues. Germline V lookup: CDR1 LNHDA, CDR2 SQIVND (reference sequence). CDR3 in amino acids: CASKAGAYGEAFF. The CDR3 bases are TGTGCCAGTAAGGCAGGGGCCTACGGGGAAGCTTTCTTT.

The genes are TRBV2 and TRBJ2-1, with TRBD2 matching 10 bases. Germline loops: CDR1 SNHLY, CDR2 FYNNEI. The CDR3 has 13 residues. J lost 8 bases, V lost 10 bases, and 8 bases had no gene match. The CDR3 bases are TGTGCCACCAAGCGGGGGGGCACCGATGAGCAGTTCTTC. As protein: CATKRGGTDEQFF.

The V call is TRBV20-1, the J call TRBJ1-4; D uncertain. Trimming shortened V by 3 bases and J by 5 bases, and 13 bases separated the two germline ends. This CDR3 is 14 amino acids long. CDR1 and CDR2 (germline): DFQATT, SNEGSKA (reference sequence). CDR3 in DNA: TGCAGTGCTAGCGATAGACACCCGAATGAAAAACTGTTTTTT. Protein product: CSASDRHPNEKLFF.

The chain links TRBV29-1 to TRBJ1-4; no definite D call. This CDR3 spans 12 amino acids. The V and J ends lost 2 bases and 11 bases respectively, with 12 bases between them. Germline CDR1 reads SQVTM; CDR2 reads ANQGSEA. DNA for the CDR3: TGCAGCGTTGAAAAGGGCTCGGGGAAACTGTTTTTT. It codes for CSVEKGSGKLFF.

This clonotype was counted a few times. This chain joins TRBV20-1 and TRBJ2-7, with D possibly TRBD2 on 6 matching bases. This CDR3 comprises 13 residues. Germline V gene sequence: CDR1 DFQATT, CDR2 SNEGSKA (reference sequence). Deletions cut 7 bases from V and 7 bases from J, with 20 bases between. The CDR3 loop reads CSVRRVGGGEQYF. CDR3 in DNA: TGCAGTGTTAGGCGCGTTGGGGGAGGAGAGCAGTACTTC.